This T cell receptor beta chain was sequenced in a study of cytotoxic CD8 clonotypes in ibrutinib-treated CLL (dated by TCRdb to about 2021). Background on the whole study: In this cohort, around 15 patients were treatment-naive and approximately twelve were relapsed/refractory, while approximately 18 had unmutated IGHV. Cryopreserved peripheral blood mononuclear cells were obtained before treatment, at response, and at either sustained remission or disease progression. Response samples were taken after a median of 12 months on treatment, ranging from roughly 6 to 36 months. Samples averaged approximately 250,000 productive templates and 90,000 to 95,000 productive rearrangements. Responses were partial in roughly 25 patients and complete in 2; after median about 5.5 years follow-up, roughly 14 stayed in remission and approximately 12 progressed. Of the 86 people in the trial, 26 had longitudinal samples available.

With respect to this clone: This clone's antigen is unknown. No clone much larger than this one lies a single base away; base qualities are absent.

The V end gives up 1 base and the J end 13 bases, leaving 7 bases in the junction not matched to a gene. From the cysteine through the phenylalanine, the CDR3 covers 13 amino acids. The DNA shown is the 39-base CDR3, in frame from base 1. Taken from the germline V gene, the CDR1 and CDR2 loops are LGHNA and YSLEER. On the study overall, not on this receptor specifically: Baseline clonality was found to be higher than that of age-matched healthy donors and was strongly correlated with circulating CD8+ T-cell counts. Public clonotypes were found to be uncommon and were observed to contract or remain stable during treatment; the increase in clonality was shown to reflect expansion of private clonotypes at ibrutinib response. Clonality rose at ibrutinib response, remained stable during sustained remission, and dropped back toward baseline at progression. Sustained-remission and progressing patients did not have matched sampling times, and lymph node repertoires were not examined.

For TCR beta library preparation, around 2.2 micrograms of genomic DNA was extracted from cryopreserved PBMCs. High-throughput TCR beta sequencing was performed on longitudinal blood samples from CLL patients receiving ibrutinib monotherapy. The patients took part in an open-label, single-center phase 2 trial of ibrutinib monotherapy. A MiSeq instrument was used for deep resolution sequencing, which targeted depths ranging from 1 in 1 million up to 1 in 200,000 T cells, with coverage averaging 10x for each clonotype. The immunoSEQ hsTCRB Kit was used to generate TCR beta libraries. Per the original workflow: The data were analyzed with ImmunoSEQ Analyzer and ImmunoSEQ Data Assistant, and V, D and J gene assignments followed IMGT definitions. Clonality was computed as one minus normalized Shannon entropy of productive rearrangement frequencies, ranging from 0 to 1. Only overrepresented clonotypes making up at least 0.05% of each patient's repertoire were included in the public clonotype analysis. Some 13 age-matched healthy donor repertoires from immuneACCESS served as clonality controls. TCRdb obtained this table from immuneACCESS and retained in-frame rearrangements with V and J assigned. These tables miss some clones; where compared with another copy, unresolved V genes account for less than half of the shortfall, and the remainder is unexplained. V and J calls plus clone size are reproduced from that table; the DNA served to infer D and trimming. This sample has some 300,000 clones in its table, and approximately 80% of those were observed once. Over 5.5% of the sample lies in the top ten.

The rearrangement joined TRBV4-3 to TRBJ2-1; 7 bases in the junction line up with TRBD2. The receptor's source is a human donor with chronic lymphocytic leukemia. The material was PBMCs, obtained before ibrutinib treatment. The CDR3 amino acid sequence is: CASSQVNGGSQFF. The nucleotide sequence reads as follows: TGCGCCAGCAGCCAAGTCAATGGCGGGAGTCAGTTCTTC.